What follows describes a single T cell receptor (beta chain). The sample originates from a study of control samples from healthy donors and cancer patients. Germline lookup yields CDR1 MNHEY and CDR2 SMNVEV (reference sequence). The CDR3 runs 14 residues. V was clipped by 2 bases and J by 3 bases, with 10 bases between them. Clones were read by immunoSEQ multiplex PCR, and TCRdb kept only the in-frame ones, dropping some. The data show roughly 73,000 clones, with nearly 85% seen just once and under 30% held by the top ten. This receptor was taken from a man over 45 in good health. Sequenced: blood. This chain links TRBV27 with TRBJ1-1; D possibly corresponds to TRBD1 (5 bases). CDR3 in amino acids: CASSLGGLYTEAFF. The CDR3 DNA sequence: TGTGCCAGCAGTTTAGGGGGGTTGTACACTGAAGCTTTCTTT.